The rows below give T cell receptor beta chains drawn from one sample of a study of blood T cells in healthy people across ages. TCRdb recomputed calls from the 5' RACE reads with MiXCR, one row per CDR3 protein. The sample includes about a million distinct CDR3 sequences, around 54% of them seen just once. The sample taken for sequencing was blood. The receptors stem from a woman aged 60-75 years in good health. The CDR3 runs from the conserved cysteine through the conserved F or W. The D gene is left open where the match is weak. For some rows the clone size is stated as once, few or many, or as a class when expanded; others skip it.

d_gene: TRBD1
abundance: many
v_gene: TRBV3-1
j_gene: TRBJ2-5
CDR3nt: TGTGCCAGCAGCCTAGACAGGGTGTCACAGACCCAGTACTTC
CDR3aa: CASSLDRVSQTQYF

d_gene: TRBD2
abundance: .
v_gene: TRBV7-9
j_gene: TRBJ2-6
CDR3nt: TGTGCCAGCAGCCCGACTAGCGGGAGAGCTGGGGCCAACGTCCTGACTTTC
CDR3aa: CASSPTSGRAGANVLTF

d_gene: .
abundance: .
v_gene: TRBV10-3
j_gene: TRBJ1-2
CDR3nt: TGTGCCATCAGGGACAGTCGGGGCTACACCTTC
CDR3aa: CAIRDSRGYTF

d_gene: TRBD2
abundance: .
v_gene: TRBV28
j_gene: TRBJ2-7
CDR3nt: TGTGCCAGCAGTTCTCACGAAGGTACTAGCGCCTGGGTGTGGTATGAGCAGTACTTC
CDR3aa: CASSSHEGTSAWVWYEQYF

d_gene: .
abundance: few
v_gene: TRBV6-7
j_gene: TRBJ2-4
CDR3nt: TGTGCCAGCAGTTACAGGGGACTCGGCAAAAACATTCAGTACTTC
CDR3aa: CASSYRGLGKNIQYF

d_gene: TRBD1
abundance: few
v_gene: TRBV7-2
j_gene: TRBJ1-5
CDR3nt: TGTGCCAGCAGCTCCGGGACAGGGTTTAATCAGCCCCAGCATTTT
CDR3aa: CASSSGTGFNQPQHF

d_gene: .
abundance: once
v_gene: TRBV18
j_gene: TRBJ2-5
CDR3nt: TGTGCCTGCTCACCAATCGAGTCGTACCAAGAGACCCAGTACTTC
CDR3aa: CACSPIESYQETQYF

d_gene: .
abundance: few
v_gene: TRBV4-2
j_gene: TRBJ2-7
CDR3nt: TGTGCCAGCAGCCAAGATCATAATTGGGCACCCGAGCAGTACTTC
CDR3aa: CASSQDHNWAPEQYF

d_gene: .
abundance: .
v_gene: TRBV6-5
j_gene: TRBJ1-4
CDR3nt: TGTGCCAGCAGGACAGCGGGGGGTGAAAAACTGTTTTTT
CDR3aa: CASRTAGGEKLFF

d_gene: TRBD1
abundance: .
v_gene: TRBV14
j_gene: TRBJ2-3
CDR3nt: TGTGCCAGCAGCCCGAGGACAGGGACCAGCACAGATACGCAGTATTTT
CDR3aa: CASSPRTGTSTDTQYF

d_gene: TRBD2
abundance: .
v_gene: TRBV4-3
j_gene: TRBJ2-7
CDR3nt: TGCGCCAGCAGCCAAGATTGGGGACTAACTTACAATGAGCAGTACTTC
CDR3aa: CASSQDWGLTYNEQYF

d_gene: TRBD1
abundance: .
v_gene: TRBV24-1
j_gene: TRBJ2-3
CDR3nt: TGTGCCACTCAGGGGGCGAGTGGGTCAGATACGCAGTATTTT
CDR3aa: CATQGASGSDTQYF

d_gene: .
abundance: .
v_gene: TRBV5-5
j_gene: TRBJ2-3
CDR3nt: TGTGCCAGCAGCTTGGCCGGGTTCGGGGATACGCAGTATTTT
CDR3aa: CASSLAGFGDTQYF

d_gene: .
abundance: .
v_gene: TRBV2
j_gene: TRBJ1-6
CDR3nt: TGTGCCAGCAGTGCCAGGGTTGATTCACCCCTCCACTTT
CDR3aa: CASSARVDSPLHF

d_gene: TRBD2
abundance: many
v_gene: TRBV29-1
j_gene: TRBJ2-3
CDR3nt: TGCAGCGTTGAAGCTATGGGATACCCTAGCGGGACGCAGTATTTT
CDR3aa: CSVEAMGYPSGTQYF

d_gene: .
abundance: few
v_gene: TRBV25-1
j_gene: TRBJ2-5
CDR3nt: TGTGCCAGCAGTGCATTTATACCGGGTGAGACCCAGTACTTC
CDR3aa: CASSAFIPGETQYF

d_gene: .
abundance: many
v_gene: TRBV4-1
j_gene: TRBJ2-7
CDR3nt: TGCGCCAGCAGCCAAGGCAGGGTGGAACCTTACGAGCAGTACTTC
CDR3aa: CASSQGRVEPYEQYF

d_gene: .
abundance: few
v_gene: TRBV3-1
j_gene: TRBJ2-1
CDR3nt: TGTGCCAGCAGCCCGGAGGGCCGGGCTTACAATGAGCAGTTCTTC
CDR3aa: CASSPEGRAYNEQFF

d_gene: .
abundance: .
v_gene: TRBV20-1
j_gene: TRBJ2-5
CDR3nt: TGCAGTACTAGATTCGGACGGGGACAAGAGACCCAGTACTTC
CDR3aa: CSTRFGRGQETQYF

d_gene: .
abundance: few
v_gene: TRBV11-2
j_gene: TRBJ2-3
CDR3nt: TGTGCCAGCAGCTTAGTGGAGGGTGGCACAGATACGCAGTATTTT
CDR3aa: CASSLVEGGTDTQYF

d_gene: .
abundance: .
v_gene: TRBV11-2
j_gene: TRBJ2-1
CDR3nt: TGTGCCAGCAGCTTCTTTGGAGACAATGAGCAGTTCTTC
CDR3aa: CASSFFGDNEQFF

d_gene: .
abundance: many
v_gene: TRBV7-2
j_gene: TRBJ2-7
CDR3nt: TGTGCCAGCAGCCGACAGGGAGGCTACGAGCAGTACTTC
CDR3aa: CASSRQGGYEQYF

d_gene: TRBD1
abundance: .
v_gene: TRBV20-1
j_gene: TRBJ2-7
CDR3nt: TGCAGTGCGAATATCCATCAGGGGGCTTCCTACGAGCAGTACTTC
CDR3aa: CSANIHQGASYEQYF

d_gene: .
abundance: .
v_gene: TRBV28
j_gene: TRBJ2-7
CDR3nt: TGTGCCAGCAGTGTCGGCGGGCCCTTCTACGAGCAGTACTTC
CDR3aa: CASSVGGPFYEQYF

d_gene: TRBD2
abundance: .
v_gene: TRBV4-2
j_gene: TRBJ2-1
CDR3nt: TGTGCCAGCCATTCCGGGACTAGCGGGTTAAATGAGCAGTTCTTC
CDR3aa: CASHSGTSGLNEQFF

d_gene: .
abundance: .
v_gene: TRBV12-3/TRBV12-4
j_gene: TRBJ2-5
CDR3nt: TGTGCCAGCAGCCTGACGAGGGGGGCCCAGTACTTC
CDR3aa: CASSLTRGAQYF

d_gene: .
abundance: .
v_gene: TRBV4-2
j_gene: TRBJ2-7
CDR3nt: TGTGCCAGCAGCCAAGAGCTGGCGGGAAACTACGAGCAGTACTTC
CDR3aa: CASSQELAGNYEQYF

d_gene: TRBD1
abundance: .
v_gene: TRBV14
j_gene: TRBJ2-5
CDR3nt: TGTGCCAGCAGTCCCTTTCTGGGACAGGGATCTGAGACCCAGTACTTC
CDR3aa: CASSPFLGQGSETQYF

d_gene: TRBD2
abundance: .
v_gene: TRBV20-1
j_gene: TRBJ2-1
CDR3nt: TGCAGTGCTAGAGATCGGTTTAGCGGGGGTTCTACCTCCTACAATGAGCAGTTCTTC
CDR3aa: CSARDRFSGGSTSYNEQFF

d_gene: TRBD1
abundance: .
v_gene: TRBV5-4
j_gene: TRBJ2-1
CDR3nt: TGTGCCAGCAGCTTGTGGGGGCAGGGGGACAATGAGCAGTTCTTC
CDR3aa: CASSLWGQGDNEQFF

d_gene: TRBD2
abundance: .
v_gene: TRBV20-1
j_gene: TRBJ2-7
CDR3nt: TGCAGTGCCCCTGAAGTTACTAGCGGGAGCTACGAGCAGTACTTC
CDR3aa: CSAPEVTSGSYEQYF

d_gene: .
abundance: .
v_gene: TRBV5-1
j_gene: TRBJ2-4
CDR3nt: TGCGCCAGCAGCTGGGACCTAGCCAAAAACATTCAGTACTTC
CDR3aa: CASSWDLAKNIQYF

d_gene: .
abundance: few
v_gene: TRBV7-8
j_gene: TRBJ1-3
CDR3nt: TGTGCCAGCAGCTTAGAGGGCTCTGGAAACACCATATATTTT
CDR3aa: CASSLEGSGNTIYF

d_gene: TRBD1
abundance: .
v_gene: TRBV29-1
j_gene: TRBJ1-2
CDR3nt: TGCGGCCTCAGGGGGTGGTCTGGCTACACCTTC
CDR3aa: CGLRGWSGYTF

d_gene: .
abundance: once
v_gene: TRBV20-1
j_gene: TRBJ2-1
CDR3nt: TGCAGTGCTACCCGGAGTGGGGGCGGTTACAATGAGCAGTTCTTC
CDR3aa: CSATRSGGGYNEQFF

d_gene: TRBD1
abundance: many
v_gene: TRBV7-8
j_gene: TRBJ2-7
CDR3nt: TGTGCCAGCTTTGGTACAGGGGCCTACGAGCAGTACTTC
CDR3aa: CASFGTGAYEQYF

d_gene: .
abundance: .
v_gene: TRBV28
j_gene: TRBJ2-5
CDR3nt: TGTGCCAGCAGTTTAAGCGGGCGCGCTAGTCAAGAGACCCAGTACTTC
CDR3aa: CASSLSGRASQETQYF

d_gene: TRBD1
abundance: few
v_gene: TRBV12-3/TRBV12-4
j_gene: TRBJ1-2
CDR3nt: TGTGCCAGCAGTTTACGGGGACAGGGGGATGGCTACACCTTC
CDR3aa: CASSLRGQGDGYTF

d_gene: .
abundance: .
v_gene: TRBV29-1
j_gene: TRBJ2-5
CDR3nt: TGCAGCGTTGGTGGGTTAGAGACCCAGTACTTC
CDR3aa: CSVGGLETQYF

d_gene: .
abundance: once
v_gene: TRBV20-1
j_gene: TRBJ1-5
CDR3nt: TGCAGTGCTACCGACGGACAAGGCCTTCAACGGGGGGCCCAGCATTTT
CDR3aa: CSATDGQGLQRGAQHF

d_gene: .
abundance: .
v_gene: TRBV3-1
j_gene: TRBJ2-7
CDR3nt: TGTGCCAGCAGACACGTAAACGAGCAGTACTTC
CDR3aa: CASRHVNEQYF

d_gene: .
abundance: once
v_gene: TRBV11-2
j_gene: TRBJ2-3
CDR3nt: TGTGCCAGCAGCTTAATCCGGACTGGATTCACAGATACGCAGTATTTT
CDR3aa: CASSLIRTGFTDTQYF

d_gene: TRBD2
abundance: .
v_gene: TRBV4-2
j_gene: TRBJ2-1
CDR3nt: TGTGCCAGCAGCCAAGACGGGCGGGAGGCCTACAATGAGCAGTTCTTC
CDR3aa: CASSQDGREAYNEQFF

d_gene: TRBD1
abundance: .
v_gene: TRBV7-2
j_gene: TRBJ1-2
CDR3nt: TGTGCCAGCAGCTTAGGGACAGGGGACTTCTATGGCTACACCTTC
CDR3aa: CASSLGTGDFYGYTF

d_gene: .
abundance: .
v_gene: TRBV20-1
j_gene: TRBJ2-3
CDR3nt: TGCAGTGCTAGGCCGGGAGCTCCGTTGGATACGCAGTATTTT
CDR3aa: CSARPGAPLDTQYF